The 24 T cell receptor beta chains given below trace back to one sample, sequenced in a study of PD-1 blockade in classical Hodgkin lymphoma (dated by TCRdb to 2019 to 2021). The method was the immunoSEQ multiplex PCR assay. Drawn from immuneACCESS, this table holds only the in-frame rearrangements with V and J called that TCRdb kept. Clones are partly lost; checked studies trace under half to an unresolved V gene and leave the rest unexplained. For this sample there are over 14,000 clones; around four fifths appear just once. Of the sample, about 25% is held by the ten largest clones. Per the publication, the time point label means: cycle 2 day 1 (C2D1) of nivolumab. Every trial patient had relapsed following autologous stem cell transplantation, and prior brentuximab vedotin exposure was what differed among cohorts A, B and C. Source: peripheral blood mononuclear cells (PBMCs), taken before the second cycle of nivolumab. The source is a human donor with classical Hodgkin lymphoma.

The chain employs TRBV4-3 and TRBJ2-3; the D is unclear. The CDR3 has 14 amino acids. Germline V gives CDR1 LGHNA, CDR2 YSLEER. Trimming cost V 5 bases and J 4 bases, with 13 bases left between them. CDR3 coding DNA: TGCGCCAGCAGCGGGGTTTTGGGCTCAGATACGCAGTATTTT. It translates to CASSGVLGSDTQYF.

This clone was seen once. J is TRBJ1-6 and V is TRBV2; D not resolved. Per germline, CDR1 SNHLY and CDR2 FYNNEI. The CDR3 loop spans 12 amino acids. Trimming shortened V by 7 bases and J by 6 bases, and 7 bases separated the two germline ends. CDR3 DNA: TGTGCCAGCAAGGAGAGTAATTCACCCCTCCACTTT. Protein sequence: CASKESNSPLHF.

This chain's CDR3 is CAISQVVGVINQPQHF. In DNA, the CDR3 is TGTGCCATCAGCCAGGTGGTAGGGGTGATTAATCAGCCCCAGCATTTT. This chain connects TRBV10-3 to TRBJ1-5; maybe TRBD1 (5 bases). The CDR3 length is 16 residues. Trimming stripped 6 bases from V and 4 bases from J, with 19 bases between. CDR1 is ENHRY, CDR2 SYGVKD, per germline.

The CDR3: CASQTTGSNQPQHF. The CDR3 region has the DNA TGTGCCAGTCAAACAACAGGGAGCAATCAGCCCCAGCATTTT. The gene calls are TRBV19 and TRBJ1-5; D possibly corresponds to TRBD1 (6 bases). Trimming shortened V by 8 bases and J by 1 base, and 12 bases separated the two germline ends. Germline lookup yields CDR1 LNHDA and CDR2 SQIVND (reference sequence). The CDR3 is 14 amino acids.

The chain combines TRBV4-2 with TRBJ1-2; tentatively, D is TRBD1 (5 bases). The ends were cut back, 3 bases at V and 3 bases at J, with 14 bases in the middle. The length of the CDR3 is 15 residues. Germline-derived CDR1 and CDR2 are LGHNA and YNFKEQ. CDR3 region: CASSHPGKQHYGYTF. The CDR3 bases are TGTGCCAGCAGCCACCCAGGGAAGCAACACTATGGCTACACCTTC.

This rearrangement joins TRBV18 to TRBJ2-5, with D unresolved. Germline assignment: CDR1 KGHSH and CDR2 LQKENI. The CDR3 is made up of 14 amino acids. The V gene lost 2 bases and the J gene lost 9 bases, with 16 bases spanning the gap. The CDR3 region has the DNA TGTGCCAGCTCACCAACCAGCGTCTGGCAGGCCCAGTACTTC. It specifies CASSPTSVWQAQYF.

This clone turned up a few times. CDR3 loop: CASGLTGAEQYF. CDR3 sequence (DNA): TGTGCTAGTGGTTTGACAGGGGCCGAGCAGTACTTC. The chain carries TRBV12-5 and TRBJ2-7; 7 bases map to TRBD1. Germline-derived CDR1 and CDR2 are LGHNT and FRNRAP. The CDR3 is 12 amino acids. V was pared by 2 bases and J by 6 bases, with 1 base of the junction left unmatched.

This chain connects TRBV7-9 to TRBJ2-1; 9 nucleotides line up with TRBD2. This CDR3 contains 17 residues. Germline lookup yields CDR1 SEHNR and CDR2 FQNEAQ (reference sequence). Losses at the gene ends were 4 bases for V and 4 bases for J; bases not matched to a gene: 11. DNA for the CDR3: TGTGCCAGCAGCTCTAGAAGTGGACTAGCGAGGTACAATGAGCAGTTCTTC. Translating gives CASSSRSGLARYNEQFF.

V gene TRBV2 combines with J gene TRBJ2-1, with TRBD2 as a possible D gene (7 bases). There are 15 residues in the CDR3. Germline-derived CDR1 and CDR2 are SNHLY and FYNNEI. Deletions cut 2 bases from V and 0 bases from J, with 8 bases between. In DNA form, the CDR3 reads TGTGCCAGCAGTGAACGGGGGGCCTCCTACAATGAGCAGTTCTTC. Encoded protein: CASSERGASYNEQFF.

In this sample, this clone turned up once. The chain has TRBV7-6 and TRBJ2-2; possible D gene TRBD1, 6 bases. Germline loops: CDR1 SGHVS, CDR2 FNYEAQ. The V end was cut by 1 base, the J end by 4 bases, with 7 bases between. This CDR3 comprises 14 residues. The CDR3 DNA is TGTGCCAGCAGCTTAGTAGGGGGCACCGGGGAGCTGTTTTTT. Translated, it gives CASSLVGGTGELFF.

The chain recombines TRBV19 with TRBJ2-3, with 12 bases matching TRBD2. The CDR3 totals 16 residues. Trimming took 4 bases from V and 2 from J; bases not matched to a gene: 4. Germline CDR1 LNHDA, CDR2 SQIVND (reference sequence). DNA for the CDR3: TGTGCCAGTAGTACCCTAGCGGGGGGGTCCACAGATACGCAGTATTTT. Residues: CASSTLAGGSTDTQYF.

V and J are TRBV5-1 and TRBJ2-1, with D unclear. V lost 2 bases and J lost 0, with 9 bases in between. The CDR3 totals 15 residues. Germline CDR1 SGHRS, CDR2 YFSETQ. The CDR3 sequence: CASSFGPSSYNEQFF. For the CDR3, the DNA is TGCGCCAGCAGCTTCGGGCCCAGCTCCTACAATGAGCAGTTCTTC.

This rearrangement joins TRBV11-2 to TRBJ2-5; D possibly corresponds to TRBD1 (6 bases). The CDR3 spans 16 residues. Germline CDR1 and CDR2: SGHAT and FQNNGV. Trimming removed 5 bases from V and 1 base from J, with 17 bases in between. Here the CDR3 reads CASSQFQGQIQETQYF. In DNA form, the CDR3 reads TGTGCCAGCAGCCAGTTTCAAGGACAGATCCAAGAGACCCAGTACTTC. Full variable domain (remainder filled in from reference TRBV11-2 and TRBJ2-5): EAGVAQSPRYKIIEKRQSVAFWCNPISGHATLYWYQQILGQGPKLLIQFQNNGVVDDSQLPKDRFSAERLKGVDSTLKIQPAKLEDSAVYLCASSQFQGQIQETQYFGPGTRLLVL.

V is TRBV11-3 and J is TRBJ2-7; no definite D call. Germline values: CDR1 SGHNT, CDR2 YENEEA. This CDR3 has 13 amino acids. The V end lost 7 bases, the J end lost 6 bases, and 16 bases lay between the germline ends. CDR3 sequence (DNA): TGTGCCAGCATTAAGACGGCTTTGGGCGAGCAGTACTTC. Its protein product is CASIKTALGEQYF. Variable domain in full (rest from reference TRBV11-3 and TRBJ2-7): EAGVVQSPRYKIIEKKQPVAFWCNPISGHNTLYWYLQNLGQGPELLIRYENEEAVDDSQLPKDRFSAERLKGVDSTLKIQPAELGDSAVYLCASIKTALGEQYFGPGTRLTVT.

DNA of the CDR3: TGTGCCAGCAGTCCTCCTCTCGGGGGACAGGATAATTCACCCCTCCACTTT. Encoded protein: CASSPPLGGQDNSPLHF. V gene TRBV28 combines with J gene TRBJ1-6; 8 nucleotides match TRBD1. The CDR3 is made up of 17 amino acids. Germline V gene data show CDR1 as MDHEN and CDR2 as SYDVKM. V trimming: 5 bases; J trimming: 5 bases; junction bases outside the gene matches: 11.

The chain uses TRBV19 and TRBJ1-1, with D possibly TRBD1 on 5 matching bases. V lost 7 bases to trimming and J lost 4 bases, with 19 bases between them. Germline-derived CDR1 and CDR2 are LNHDA and SQIVND (reference sequence). This CDR3 is built from 15 residues. The CDR3 DNA is TGTGCCAGTACCGTACCCCTTGGCAGGGTCACTGAAGCTTTCTTT. Protein product: CASTVPLGRVTEAFF.

A remark on this clone: With only one base between it and a far larger clone, this is likely a read error. Different DNA sequences within this sample yield the same CDR3. This chain uses TRBV4-2 with TRBJ1-1, with D maybe TRBD1 (6 bases). CDR3 length equals 14 residues. Germline CDR1 reads LGHNA; CDR2 reads YNFKEQ. V lost 5 bases and J lost 1, with 11 bases in between. DNA of the CDR3: TGTGCCAGCAGCACGAGGACAGAGAACACTGAAGCTTTCTTT. This codes for CASSTRTENTEAFF.

J is TRBJ2-1 and V is TRBV7-6; possible D gene TRBD2, 5 bases. V lost 6 bases to trimming and J lost 5 bases, with 11 bases between them. CDR3 size: 13 residues. CDR1 is SGHVS and CDR2 is FNYEAQ in the germline V gene. CDR3 nucleotides: TGTGCCAGCAGTCGGGGAACTAACAATGAGCAGTTCTTC. Amino acids: CASSRGTNNEQFF. The full variable domain, completed using reference TRBV7-6 and TRBJ2-1, is GAGVSQSPRYKVTKRGQDVALRCDPISGHVSLYWYRQALGQGPEFLTYFNYEAQQDKSGLPNDRFSAERPEGSISTLTIQRTEQRDSAMYRCASSRGTNNEQFFGPGTRLTVL.

The chain employs TRBV9 and TRBJ1-1; TRBD1 aligns across 8 bases. The germline V gene has CDR1 SGDLS and CDR2 YYNGEE. This CDR3 is 14 amino acids long. The V segment lost 4 bases and the J segment 5 bases; nucleotides outside the gene matches: 7. In DNA form, the CDR3 reads TGTGCCAGCAGCTCGGGGACAGGAGGAACTGAAGCTTTCTTT. Translation: CASSSGTGGTEAFF.

The chain recombines TRBV9 with TRBJ2-1; weak D call: TRBD2 (5 bases). The germline V gene encodes CDR1 SGDLS and CDR2 YYNGEE. This CDR3 has 16 residues. Trimming shortened V by 0 bases and J by 7 bases, and 17 bases separated the two germline ends. CDR3 region: CASSVADYPRRNEQFF. The CDR3 bases are TGTGCCAGCAGCGTAGCTGACTACCCCAGGCGGAATGAGCAGTTCTTC.

The V and J genes are TRBV2 and TRBJ2-5, with D perhaps matching TRBD2 (5 bases). Germline CDR1 is SNHLY and CDR2 is FYNNEI. V dropped 4 bases and J dropped 5 bases, with 5 bases sitting between them. CDR3 size: 11 residues. CDR3 nucleotides: TGTGCCAGCAGTGCGGGGGAGACCCAGTACTTC. This gives the protein CASSAGETQYF.

This CDR3 reads CASSKRRGQNTGELFF. The CDR3 DNA follows: TGTGCCAGTAGTAAGAGGAGAGGGCAAAACACCGGGGAGCTGTTTTTT. This chain connects TRBV19 to TRBJ2-2; D may be TRBD2 (5 bases). Germline lookup yields CDR1 LNHDA and CDR2 SQIVND (reference sequence). The CDR3 sequence is 16 residues long. Deletions cut 4 bases from V and 2 bases from J, with 14 bases between.

The J gene is TRBJ2-1, the V gene TRBV18; 9 nucleotides line up with TRBD2. This CDR3 region has 16 residues. V shed 5 bases, J shed 9 bases, and the junction held 14 bases outside the gene matches. The germline V gene encodes CDR1 KGHSH and CDR2 LQKENI. CDR3 sequence: CASSTSGRGGTGEQFF. In DNA, the CDR3 is TGTGCCAGCTCAACGAGCGGGCGGGGGGGCACCGGTGAGCAGTTCTTC.

V gene TRBV4-3 combines with J gene TRBJ1-3; the D is unclear. Trimming pared 2 bases from V and 0 bases from J, leaving 11 bases between. The CDR3 is 16 amino acids. CDR1 and CDR2 from the germline V gene are LGHNA and YSLEER. CDR3 amino acids: CASSQSPQSSGNTIYF. The CDR3 region has the DNA TGCGCCAGCAGCCAATCCCCTCAGAGCTCTGGAAACACCATATATTTT.